This record covers a single T cell receptor (beta chain). This record comes from a study of identical twins. One entry per CDR3 protein, called by TCRdb with MiXCR from the 5' RACE reads. In the table there are approximately 260,000 distinct CDR3 sequences, about 14% of which are singletons. The CDR3 has 13 residues. Losses at the gene ends were 6 bases for V and 5 bases for J; bases not matched to a gene: 8. Germline CDR1 and CDR2: SQVTM and ANQGSEA. J is TRBJ2-5 and V is TRBV29-1; 8 nucleotides agree with TRBD1. The clonotype comes from a young woman in good health. The sequenced sample consisted of memory (CD45RO+) T cells sorted from blood. This CDR3 is CSVGQGMRETQYF. CDR3 DNA sequence: TGCAGCGTCGGACAGGGCATGAGGGAGACCCAGTACTTC.